These 15 T cell receptor beta chains originate from one sample sequenced in a study of T cells in Graves' hyperthyroidism and ophthalmopathy. Amplification targeted TCR beta CDR3 regions from RNA transcripts. An initial round of RT-PCR targeting the TCR CDR3 relied on the HTBI primer set. A single record per CDR3 protein comes from TCRdb applying MiXCR to the multiplex PCR reads. The sample yields 340,000 or so distinct CDR3 sequences, around 20% seen once. Sequences were obtained from blood. These receptors all come from a woman aged 50 to 65 with Graves' hyperthyroidism.

Concerning this clonotype itself: One base away lies a much larger clone, so this may be a sequencing read error. The CDR3 DNA reads as TGTACCAGCAGCGGACAGACTAACTATGGCTACACCTTC. Amino acid sequence: CTSSGQTNYGYTF. The chain employs TRBV6-9 and TRBJ1-2; possibly TRBD1 for D (6 bases). Germline CDR1 is MNHGY and CDR2 is SVAAGI. The CDR3 contains 13 residues.

The J gene is TRBJ2-3, the V gene TRBV29-1; D is unclear. With 8 bases removed from V and 1 base from J, the gap between germline ends came to 10 bases. The length of the CDR3 is 12 residues. Germline CDR1 reads SQVTM; CDR2 reads ANQGSEA. The CDR3 DNA follows: TGCAGCATCGAATGGGGCACAGATACGCAGTATTTT. Protein product: CSIEWGTDTQYF.

There are a few counts of this clonotype. The V call is TRBV7-9, the J call TRBJ1-1; 10 bases map to TRBD1. V shed 5 bases, J shed 2 bases, and the junction held 5 bases outside the gene matches. CDR1 is SEHNR, CDR2 FQNEAQ, per germline (reference sequence). The CDR3 runs 15 residues. CDR3 nucleotides: TGTGCCAGCAGCACCCGACAGGGGGCTAACACTGAAGCTTTCTTT. This codes for CASSTRQGANTEAFF.

This rearrangement joins TRBV20-1 to TRBJ1-5, with TRBD1 matching 8 bases. Germline V lookup: CDR1 DFQATT, CDR2 SNEGSKA (reference sequence). The V segment lost 5 bases and the J segment 2 bases; nucleotides outside the gene matches: 20. The CDR3 is 19 amino acids. The CDR3 nucleotides read TGCAGTGCTCCCGAACGCCTGGACAGGGTATGGGAGGGCAATCAGCCCCAGCATTTT. Its translation: CSAPERLDRVWEGNQPQHF.

CDR3 residues: CASSPVGATQETQYF. The CDR3 bases are TGTGCCAGCAGTCCAGTGGGGGCGACCCAAGAGACCCAGTACTTC. The chain uses TRBV28 and TRBJ2-5, with TRBD1 as a possible D gene (6 bases). The V and J ends lost 5 bases and 1 base respectively, with 14 bases between them. This CDR3 contains 15 residues. In germline, CDR1 is MDHEN, CDR2 SYDVKM.

The table lists this clonotype with many counts. The rearrangement joins TRBV7-2 to TRBJ2-1; 14 positions agree with TRBD2. The CDR3 length is 16 residues. Losses at the gene ends were 5 bases for V and 7 bases for J; bases not matched to a gene: 7. The germline V gene has CDR1 SGHTA and CDR2 FQGNSA. The CDR3 is CASSNPGLAGVNEQFF. The CDR3 DNA is TGTGCCAGCAGCAACCCGGGACTAGCGGGAGTAAATGAGCAGTTCTTC.

This clonotype was detected many times. The J gene is TRBJ2-5, the V gene TRBV20-1; D unclear. The CDR3 runs 11 residues. Trimming took 3 bases from V and 1 from J, leaving 3 bases between them. Germline CDR1 is DFQATT and CDR2 is SNEGSKA (reference sequence). The DNA for the CDR3 is TGCAGTGCTAGGACCCAAGAGACCCAGTACTTC. Its protein product is CSARTQETQYF.

This clonotype came up a few times. The chain combines TRBV5-1 with TRBJ2-3, with 13 positions matching TRBD2. The germline gives CDR1 SGHRS, CDR2 YFSETQ. The CDR3 is 19 amino acids. Trimming removed 4 bases from V and 2 bases from J; junction bases left unmatched: 13. The chain's CDR3 is CASSATGTSGMGHTDTQYF. For the CDR3, the DNA is TGCGCCAGCAGCGCAACCGGGACTAGCGGGATGGGGCACACAGATACGCAGTATTTT.

With regard to this clonotype: Being one base from a much bigger clone, this may be a read error. The rearrangement joins TRBV5-1 to TRBJ2-1; D uncertain. V was shortened by 5 bases and J by 7 bases, with 16 bases between the two germline ends. The CDR3 covers 14 residues. Looked up from germline, CDR1 is SGHRS and CDR2 is YFSETQ. CDR3 region: CASRLPDASNEQFF. The CDR3 DNA sequence: TGCGCCAGCAGGCTCCCGGACGCTTCAAATGAGCAGTTCTTC.

This clonotype has only a few counts. The J gene is TRBJ1-2, the V gene TRBV28; D gene ambiguous. Germline V gives CDR1 MDHEN, CDR2 SYDVKM. The CDR3 has 14 amino acids. V was cut by 4 bases and J by 1 base, with 10 bases left in between. CDR3 coding DNA: TGTGCCAGCAGTTCTCCCCAGTATAACTATGGCTACACCTTC. Encoded protein: CASSSPQYNYGYTF.

This clonotype was seen ten or more times. The chain links TRBV11-2 to TRBJ2-7; 9 bases line up with TRBD1. Trimming cost V 4 bases and J 2 bases; bases outside gene matches: 6. The germline V gene encodes CDR1 SGHAT and CDR2 FQNNGV. This CDR3 spans 15 amino acids. CDR3 sequence reads: CASSSDRGTTYEQYF. Here the CDR3 DNA reads TGTGCCAGCAGCTCCGACAGGGGGACTACCTACGAGCAGTACTTC. Together with reference TRBV11-2 and TRBJ2-7, the CDR3 gives the full variable domain: EAGVAQSPRYKIIEKRQSVAFWCNPISGHATLYWYQQILGQGPKLLIQFQNNGVVDDSQLPKDRFSAERLKGVDSTLKIQPAKLEDSAVYLCASSSDRGTTYEQYFGPGTRLTVT.

About this clonotype: This sequence may be a read error, since a much larger clone differs from it by one base. This chain uses TRBV28 with TRBJ2-2, with a possible D match to TRBD2 (5 bases). With 8 bases removed from V and 8 bases from J, the gap between germline ends came to 15 bases. This CDR3 comprises 13 residues. The germline gives CDR1 MDHEN, CDR2 SYDVKM. The CDR3 coding sequence is TGTGCCAGCGGGGAACCGGGAAGGGGGGAGCTGTTTTTT. Amino acids: CASGEPGRGELFF.

Ten or more counts support this clonotype. DNA of the CDR3: TGCGCCAGCACCCCAGGGGATATCCGAAACACTGAAGCTTTCTTT. It yields the protein CASTPGDIRNTEAFF. J is TRBJ1-1 and V is TRBV5-1, with D tentatively TRBD1 (6 bases). Trimming removed 6 bases at V and 2 bases at J, with 17 bases between. Germline V lookup: CDR1 SGHRS, CDR2 YFSETQ. This CDR3 is 15 amino acids long.

This clonotype was picked up a small number of times. This may arise from a read error, as a much more abundant clone is one base away. This chain connects TRBV12-3 or TRBV12-4 to TRBJ2-3; D remains ambiguous. This CDR3 is built from 13 residues. V was cut by 4 bases and J by 3 bases, with 8 bases left in between. The CDR3 sequence is CASSSGLTDTQYF. The CDR3 nucleotides read TGTGCCAGCAGTTCCGGCTTGACAGATACGCAGTATTTT.

The V and J genes are TRBV20-1 and TRBJ1-5; D unclear. Germline-derived CDR1 and CDR2 are DFQATT and SNEGSKA (reference sequence). With 3 bases removed from V and 7 bases from J, the gap between germline ends came to 10 bases. The CDR3 is 12 amino acids. This CDR3 is CSASSKGQPQHF. Here the CDR3 DNA reads TGCAGTGCTAGCTCCAAGGGACAGCCCCAGCATTTT.